One T cell receptor beta chain is described in this entry. This record comes from a study of blood T cell repertoires in COVID-19. Whole-study context: Sample material is recorded as cDNA or gDNA derived from T cells, B-cell-depleted T cells, or PBMCs.

V was pared by 2 bases and J by 1 base, with 8 bases between. The CDR3 has 14 amino acids. The germline gives CDR1 MGHRA, CDR2 YSYEKL. Enrolled through a virtual design, the participants were between about 18 and 100 years of age and came from about two dozen US areas. In Cohort 3, a recovered donor had either two negative PCRs, clearance, or symptom resolution. Here immunoSEQ multiplex PCR was the method, and the copy in TCRdb shows in-frame clones only, minus some. The data show approximately 490,000 clones, with about 85% seen just once and approximately 8% held by the top ten. The chain uses TRBV4-1 and TRBJ1-2; D perhaps matches TRBD1 (5 bases). This sequence was found in a woman in her sixties who had recovered from COVID-19. The sample was PBMCs or T cells enriched from blood (not recorded which). This chain's CDR3 is CASSQTRDNYGYTF. DNA of the CDR3: TGCGCCAGCAGCCAAACCAGGGATAACTATGGCTACACCTTC.